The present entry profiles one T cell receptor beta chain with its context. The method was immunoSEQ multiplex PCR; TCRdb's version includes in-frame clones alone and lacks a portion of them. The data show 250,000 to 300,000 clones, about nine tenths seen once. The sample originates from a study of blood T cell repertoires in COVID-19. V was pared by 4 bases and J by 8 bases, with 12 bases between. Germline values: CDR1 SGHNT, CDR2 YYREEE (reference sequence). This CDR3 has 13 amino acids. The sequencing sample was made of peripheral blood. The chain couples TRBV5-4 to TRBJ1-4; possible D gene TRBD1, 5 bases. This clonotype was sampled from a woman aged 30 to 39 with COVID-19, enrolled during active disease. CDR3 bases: TGTGCCAGCAGCCCGCTGCCAGGGGAAAAACTGTTTTTT. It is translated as CASSPLPGEKLFF.